Below, 21 T cell receptor beta chains from the same sample are listed, as sequenced in a study of blood T cells in healthy people across ages. Alongside a J-beta primer mix, a sample-barcoded 5' primer served in a second PCR lasting about 7 to 11 cycles. TCRdb redid the calling of the 5' RACE reads with MiXCR, one entry per CDR3 protein. Here the sample spans roughly 1,300,000 distinct CDR3 sequences, roughly 60% being singletons. Sequences were obtained from blood. Receptors originate from a man aged 18-30 years in good health.

J is TRBJ2-5 and V is TRBV3-1, with 7 nucleotides matching TRBD2. Germline CDR1 and CDR2: LGHDT and YNNKEL (reference sequence). V was clipped by 1 base and J by 3 bases; unmatched bases: 5. The CDR3 has 15 amino acids. The CDR3 bases are TGTGCCAGCAGCCAAGGTTCCCTAGCGGAAGAGACCCAGTACTTC. It translates to CASSQGSLAEETQYF.

The chain links TRBV10-2 to TRBJ2-5; possible D gene TRBD2, 7 bases. The CDR3 length is 15 residues. Germline loops: CDR1 WSHSY, CDR2 SAAADI. V gave up 3 bases and J gave up 4 bases, with 15 bases separating them. CDR3 region: CASSEGGALIETQYF. The DNA of the CDR3 is TGCGCCAGCAGTGAAGGGGGGGCGTTGATAGAGACCCAGTACTTC.

For the CDR3, the DNA is TGTGCCATCGAGCTCGAGACCGGGGAGCTGTTTTTT. It translates to CAIELETGELFF. The chain has TRBV6-2 or TRBV6-3 and TRBJ2-2, with unresolved D. V was clipped by 10 bases and J by 5 bases, with 11 bases between them. Germline-derived CDR1 and CDR2 are MNHEY and SVGEGT. The CDR3 extends over 12 amino acids.

The chain carries TRBV12-5 and TRBJ2-5; D is possibly TRBD1 (6 bases). The CDR3 covers 13 residues. Trimming removed 4 bases at V and 4 bases at J, with 10 bases between. Per the germline V gene, CDR1 is LGHNT and CDR2 is FRNRAP. CDR3 residues: CASGYRVGETQYF. CDR3 sequence (DNA): TGTGCTAGTGGTTACAGGGTCGGAGAGACCCAGTACTTC.

V usage is TRBV7-9 and J usage is TRBJ2-5, with D unclear. This CDR3 has 14 amino acids. Trimming shortened V by 5 bases and J by 4 bases, and 14 bases separated the two germline ends. Germline CDR1 reads SEHNR; CDR2 reads FQNEAQ (reference sequence). CDR3 protein: CASSVGLMRETQYF. CDR3 in DNA: TGTGCCAGCAGCGTAGGGCTAATGAGAGAGACCCAGTACTTC.

The CDR3 DNA follows: TGTGCCAGCAGCCAAGAAAGCGGGACACCGTACCAAGAGACCCAGTACTTC. Residues: CASSQESGTPYQETQYF. This sequence joins TRBV4-2 and TRBJ2-4; a possible D gene is TRBD2 (7 bases). The J call is in doubt because the DNA end fits TRBJ2-5 better. Germline V lookup: CDR1 LGHNA, CDR2 YNFKEQ. The CDR3 is made up of 17 amino acids.

The chain employs TRBV7-2 and TRBJ1-5; D gene uncertain. CDR3 length equals 14 residues. Germline V lookup: CDR1 SGHTA, CDR2 FQGNSA. V shed 2 bases and J shed 6 bases, with 11 bases lying between them. This chain's CDR3 is CASSLSFTSQPQHF. The CDR3 nucleotides read TGTGCCAGCAGCTTATCATTCACTTCTCAGCCCCAGCATTTT.

The chain combines TRBV7-2 with TRBJ2-1, with D perhaps TRBD2 (5 bases). CDR3 length: 14 residues. Trimming took 1 base from V and 7 from J, leaving 11 bases between them. Germline V CDR1 and CDR2: SGHTA, FQGNSA. Written as DNA, the CDR3 is TGTGCCAGCAGCTTAGTGCGGACGGGGAATGAGCAGTTCTTC. This gives the protein CASSLVRTGNEQFF.

The chain joins TRBV29-1 to TRBJ2-5; TRBD2 matches 12 bases. J gave up 11 bases and V 2 bases, and 15 bases lay outside the gene matches. Germline V CDR1 and CDR2: SQVTM, ANQGSEA. CDR3 length equals 16 residues. CDR3 in amino acids: CSVELAGGQEIGEQYF. The CDR3 nucleotides are TGCAGCGTTGAACTAGCGGGGGGGCAAGAAATTGGTGAGCAGTACTTC.

This clonotype was seen a few times. V gene TRBV6-5 combines with J gene TRBJ1-6; D gene unclear. Looked up from germline, CDR1 is MNHEY and CDR2 is SVGAGI. CDR3 size: 15 residues. V was cut by 4 bases and J by 0 bases, with 7 bases left in between. This CDR3 is CASSSESSYNSPLHF. CDR3 sequence (DNA): TGTGCCAGCAGTTCGGAGAGCTCCTATAATTCACCCCTCCACTTT.

The J gene is TRBJ2-2, the V gene TRBV29-1, with no clear D. Germline loops: CDR1 SQVTM, CDR2 ANQGSEA. This CDR3 region has 11 residues. CDR3 residues: CSAWATGELFF. CDR3 nucleotide sequence: TGCAGTGCGTGGGCGACGGGGGAGCTGTTTTTT.

CDR3: CASTYTSGRGGNEQYF. CDR3 DNA: TGTGCCAGCACCTATACCAGCGGGAGGGGGGGCAATGAGCAGTACTTC. The chain is built from TRBV6-6 and TRBJ2-5; the match to TRBD2 covers 10 bases. After removal of 7 bases from V and 11 bases from J, the junction contained 19 bases not matched to a gene. Germline V gives CDR1 MNHNY, CDR2 SVGAGI (reference sequence). The CDR3 spans 16 residues.

This clonotype has only a few counts. The rearrangement links TRBV15 to TRBJ2-4, with D possibly being TRBD2 (5 bases). V was trimmed by 0 bases and J by 3 bases, leaving 12 bases between them. The CDR3 length is 16 residues. CDR1 is LNHNV, CDR2 YYDKDF, per germline (reference sequence). The CDR3 sequence is CATSRDPPGLKNIQYF. Here the CDR3 DNA reads TGTGCCACCAGCAGAGATCCCCCAGGACTCAAAAACATTCAGTACTTC.

The V and J genes are TRBV5-6 and TRBJ1-1; the D is unclear. The ends were cut back, 0 bases at V and 7 bases at J, with 7 bases in the middle. The CDR3 covers 12 residues. Germline-derived CDR1 and CDR2 are SGHDT and YYEEEE. This CDR3 reads CASSLAVNEAFF. The DNA of the CDR3 is TGTGCCAGCAGCTTGGCAGTCAATGAAGCTTTCTTT.

The chain combines TRBV5-1 with TRBJ2-7; 10 nucleotides match TRBD2. This CDR3 contains 14 residues. Unmatched junction bases numbered 6, after V lost 5 bases and J lost 4 bases. Germline-derived CDR1 and CDR2 are SGHRS and YFSETQ. The CDR3: CASRSSGRRYEQYF. For the CDR3, the DNA is TGCGCCAGCAGAAGTAGCGGGAGGCGATACGAGCAGTACTTC.

This clonotype turned up a few times. The V gene is TRBV20-1, the J gene TRBJ2-1; no clear D. V was trimmed by 2 bases and J by 9 bases, leaving 8 bases between them. Germline V CDR1 and CDR2: DFQATT, SNEGSKA (reference sequence). There are 11 residues in the CDR3. The CDR3 loop reads CSARQVTEQFF. CDR3 sequence (DNA): TGCAGTGCTAGACAAGTAACTGAGCAGTTCTTC.

The V gene is TRBV24-1, the J gene TRBJ2-4, with TRBD2 matching over 8 bases. The end of the DNA aligns better with TRBJ2-5, so the J call may be wrong. CDR3 length: 18 amino acids. Germline lookup yields CDR1 KGHDR and CDR2 SFDVKD. As DNA, the CDR3 is TGTGCCACCAGTGACCCAGTCCCCGTAGCGGGGAGCCAAGAGACCCAGTACTTC. Protein: CATSDPVPVAGSQETQYF.

The chain couples TRBV27 to TRBJ1-2, with no clear D. Trimming removed 3 bases from V and 8 bases from J, with 16 bases in between. The CDR3 spans 14 residues. Germline CDR1 and CDR2: MNHEY and SMNVEV (reference sequence). The CDR3 coding sequence is TGTGCCAGCAGTTTTCGGTCCTCCCCACGGGGCTACACCTTC. It codes for CASSFRSSPRGYTF.

CDR3 DNA: TGCAGCGTGGAGGGGAGCGGCACCCGGGCCTACGAGCAGTACTTC. Protein: CSVEGSGTRAYEQYF. V and J are TRBV29-1 and TRBJ2-7, with a tentative D call TRBD2 (6 bases). This CDR3 region has 15 residues. The V end was cut by 6 bases, the J end by 2 bases, with 20 bases between. Germline CDR1 SQVTM, CDR2 ANQGSEA.

The sample holds many counts of this clonotype. A single base separates this from a much larger clone, so it may be a read error. The chain has TRBV20-1 and TRBJ2-5; 7 bases line up with TRBD2. V was pared by 1 base and J by 11 bases, with 19 bases of the junction left unmatched. The germline CDR1 and CDR2 sequences are DFQATT and SNEGSKA (reference sequence). This CDR3 has 16 amino acids. CDR3 DNA sequence: TGCAGTGCTAGAGCTGTTAGTGGGGACTACCACAATGAGCAGTACTTC. As protein: CSARAVSGDYHNEQYF.

CDR3 loop: CASSLQGAPSDTQYF. The CDR3 DNA is TGCGCCAGCAGCCTTCAGGGGGCCCCTTCTGATACGCAGTATTTT. This chain links TRBV4-3 with TRBJ2-3; 8 bases map to TRBD1. The length of the CDR3 is 15 residues. The trim removed 4 bases at V and 6 bases at J, leaving 9 bases unmatched. Germline V gene lookup returns CDR1 LGHNA and CDR2 YSLEER.